Presented here are 4 T cell receptor beta chains from one specimen sequenced in a study of Graves' ophthalmopathy and Graves' hyperthyroidism. The authors amplified TCR beta CDR3 regions from RNA transcripts. HTBI primers primed a first-round RT-PCR, and a second-round multiplex PCR followed. TCRdb redid the calling of the multiplex PCR reads with MiXCR, one entry per CDR3 protein. The repertoire holds some 380,000 distinct CDR3 sequences, with 15% as singletons. Sample: peripheral blood. Source of these receptors: a woman between 18 and 29 years old with stable Graves' hyperthyroidism.

This clonotype came up a few times. Germline is not matched at one junction end, which may reflect a read error. The chain uses TRBV15 and TRBJ1-6; no reliable D call. Per germline, CDR1 LNHNV and CDR2 YYDKDF (reference sequence). CDR3 length: 15 amino acids. The CDR3 spells CATSRLGNNNSTLHF. CDR3 coding DNA: TGTGCCACCAGCAGACTCGGGAATAATAATTCAACCCTCCACTTT. The full variable domain, completed using reference TRBV15 and TRBJ1-6, is DAMVIQNPRYQVTQFGKPVTLSCSQTLNHNVMYWYQQKSSQAPKLLFHYYDKDFNNEADTPDNFQSRRPNTSFCFLDIRSPGLGDTAMYLCATSRLGNNNSTLHFGNGTRLTVT.

This clonotype was detected once. The chain links TRBV12-3 or TRBV12-4 to TRBJ2-7; 11 bases agree with TRBD2. There are 16 residues in the CDR3. J gave up 6 bases and V 3 bases, and 10 bases lay outside the gene matches. CDR3 protein: CASSFARSGGAAEQYF. In DNA, the CDR3 is TGTGCCAGCAGTTTCGCCCGTAGCGGGGGGGCAGCCGAGCAGTACTTC.

Concerning this clonotype: Without the conserved terminal phenylalanine or tryptophan, this CDR3 likely stems from a read error. The chain employs TRBV7-3 and TRBJ1-6, with a weak D call TRBD1 (5 bases). Trimming shortened V by 3 bases and J by 8 bases, and 11 bases separated the two germline ends. Looked up from germline, CDR1 is SGHTA and CDR2 is FQGTGA. The CDR3 runs 14 residues. The CDR3 DNA is TGTGCCAGCAGCTTCGGTATCAGGGATTCACCCCTCCACCTT. Amino acid sequence: CASSFGIRDSPLHL.

This clonotype was counted many times. The CDR3 DNA reads TGTGCCAGCAGCCCAAGCTCGGGCCAAAACTATGGCTACACCTTC. Encoded protein: CASSPSSGQNYGYTF. This sequence joins TRBV7-3 and TRBJ1-2, with no clear D. With 5 bases removed from V and 2 bases from J, the gap between germline ends came to 15 bases. This CDR3 comprises 15 residues. Germline-derived CDR1 and CDR2 are SGHTA and FQGTGA.